A single sample is the source of the 2 T cell receptor beta chains below, sequenced in a study of T cell responses to AZD1222 COVID-19 vaccine. Clones were sequenced by immunoSEQ multiplex PCR, and TCRdb holds only the in-frame ones, with some missing. The sample lists about 140,000 clones, approximately 90% seen once, with 2.8% in the top ten. The starting material was peripheral blood, obtained on day 0 of AZD1222 vaccination. These receptors all come from an adult in good health.

DNA of the CDR3: TGTGCCAGCAGCTTTAAGGGGTTCGCTGAAGCTTTCTTT. Translation gives CASSFKGFAEAFF. J is TRBJ1-1 and V is TRBV11-3, with a possible D match to TRBD1 (5 bases). Trimming stripped 3 bases from V and 6 bases from J, with 11 bases between. The germline V gene encodes CDR1 SGHNT and CDR2 YENEEA. The CDR3 is 13 residues long.

V is TRBV3-1 (or the pseudogene TRBV3-2) and J is TRBJ2-7, with a possible D match to TRBD1 (5 bases). V lost 5 bases and J 5 bases, leaving 22 bases between the germline ends. This CDR3 is built from 16 residues. The germline V gene has CDR1 LGHDT and CDR2 YNNKEL (reference sequence). In DNA, the CDR3 is TGTGCCAGCAGCGGGCCAGGCAGGGCAACGAACCACGAGCAGTACTTC. The encoded protein is CASSGPGRATNHEQYF.